The 15 T cell receptor beta chains below all came from one sample that was sequenced in a study of shared clonotypes between healthy human individuals (dated by TCRdb to the early 2020s). Library preparation employed the immunoSEQ multiplex PCR assay. Entries here come from immuneACCESS through TCRdb and include only in-frame sequences with V and J called. Some clones fail to appear in such tables; in the studies checked, an unresolved V gene covers under half of the shortfall, and the cause of the remainder is unknown. The sample has more than 400,000 clones on record, about 72% of them singletons. The ten largest clonotypes hold around 13% of the sample. The sample taken for sequencing was PBMCs. The receptors were sampled from a woman in her forties in good health. Some clones in this sample may be carry-over from other donors' samples.

Only a few counts were recorded for this clone. The chain is built from TRBV28 and TRBJ1-4, with 10 bases that match TRBD1. Germline V gene lookup returns CDR1 MDHEN and CDR2 SYDVKM. This CDR3 contains 15 residues. The trim removed 4 bases at V and 8 bases at J, leaving 7 bases unmatched. CDR3 coding DNA: TGTGCCAGCAGTTCTCGACAGGGGGCAGAGGAAAAACTGTTTTTT. Translated: CASSSRQGAEEKLFF.

The rearrangement joins TRBV6-1 to TRBJ1-2; perhaps TRBD1 as D (6 bases). The germline gives CDR1 MNHNS, CDR2 SASEGT. V lost 8 bases to trimming and J lost 6 bases, with 16 bases between them. This CDR3 is built from 13 residues. The CDR3, as DNA: TGTGCCAGCCTCCCCGGGACATATAATGGCTACACCTTC. Protein product: CASLPGTYNGYTF.

The CDR3 DNA is TGTGCCACCAGCAGCAACAGAGAAAACAATGAGCAGTTCTTC. Its protein is CATSSNRENNEQFF. This chain links TRBV15 with TRBJ2-1; unclear D gene. Trimming removed 3 bases from V and 5 bases from J, with 11 bases in between. The CDR3 totals 14 residues. Germline CDR1 LNHNV, CDR2 YYDKDF (reference sequence).

Comments on this clone: Only one base separates this from a far larger clonotype, so it likely reflects a read error. The chain joins TRBV6-1 to TRBJ1-5; D is unresolved. CDR3 size: 13 residues. The V gene's germline CDR1 is MNHNS and CDR2 SASEGT. Here the CDR3 reads CVSSEESKQPQHF. Here the CDR3 DNA reads TGTGTCAGCAGTGAAGAGAGTAAGCAGCCCCAGCATTTT.

V is TRBV19 and J is TRBJ2-7, with TRBD1 identical over 8 bases. The CDR3 runs to 16 residues. The junction had 9 bases not matched to a gene; V was cut back by 5 bases and J by 0 bases. Germline V gene lookup returns CDR1 LNHDA and CDR2 SQIVND (reference sequence). CDR3 in amino acids: CASSSPGQGGSYEQYF. The CDR3 DNA reads as TGTGCCAGTAGTTCCCCCGGACAGGGTGGCTCCTACGAGCAGTACTTC.

The chain recombines TRBV28 with TRBJ2-1, with 7 nucleotides matching TRBD1. V was clipped by 7 bases and J by 2 bases; unmatched bases: 5. CDR3 length: 14 amino acids. Germline CDR1 is MDHEN and CDR2 is SYDVKM. As DNA, the CDR3 is TGTGCCAGCAACCCAGGGGGTGCCTACAATGAGCAGTTCTTC. It specifies CASNPGGAYNEQFF.

The rearrangement links TRBV30 to TRBJ1-2; 7 positions agree with TRBD1. Germline values: CDR1 GTSNPN, CDR2 SVGIG (reference sequence). CDR3 length equals 12 residues. J gave up 6 bases and V 0 bases, and 1 base lay outside the gene matches. The DNA of the CDR3 is TGTGCCTGGAGTGTCGGACAGGATGGCTACACCTTC. It codes for CAWSVGQDGYTF. Looking up the rest from reference TRBV30 and TRBJ1-2 gives the full variable domain: SQTIHQWPATLVQPVGSPLSLECTVEGTSNPNLYWYRQAAGRGLQLLFYSVGIGQISSEVPQNLSASRPQDRQFILSSKKLLLSDSGFYLCAWSVGQDGYTFGSGTRLTVV.

In its sample, this clone was seen once. The rearrangement joins TRBV5-1 to TRBJ2-1, with D possibly TRBD2 on 5 matching bases. Per the germline V gene, CDR1 is SGHRS and CDR2 is YFSETQ. This CDR3 has 16 residues. V lost 1 base to trimming and J lost 4 bases, with 15 bases between them. CDR3 sequence (DNA): TGCGCCAGCAGCTTGTCCGGGGATCCCGGATACAATGAGCAGTTCTTC. This encodes CASSLSGDPGYNEQFF.

The gene calls are TRBV5-6 and TRBJ1-2; the D is unclear. The germline CDR1 and CDR2 sequences are SGHDT and YYEEEE. The CDR3 runs 14 residues. V was pared by 1 base and J by 12 bases, with 19 bases between. CDR3 nucleotide sequence: TGTGCCAGCAGCTTGTATTCTGCGGCTCCCGGACACACCTTC. Translated: CASSLYSAAPGHTF.

Written as DNA, the CDR3 is TGTGCCTGGAGTTCCAACGGGCCCTACGAGCAGTACTTC. Protein sequence: CAWSSNGPYEQYF. V usage is TRBV30 and J usage is TRBJ2-7, with unresolved D. Looked up from germline, CDR1 is GTSNPN and CDR2 is SVGIG (reference sequence). This CDR3 contains 13 residues. Trimming removed 2 bases from V and 2 bases from J, with 10 bases in between.

The chain couples TRBV7-3 to TRBJ1-1; D is ambiguous. Trimming left V 5 bases short and J 3 bases short, with 10 bases between. Germline V CDR1 and CDR2: SGHTA, FQGTGA. This CDR3 is 13 amino acids long. CDR3 region: CASSPQMDTEAFF. In nucleotides, the CDR3 is TGTGCCAGCAGCCCACAGATGGACACTGAAGCTTTCTTT.

The rearrangement links TRBV9 to TRBJ2-1; D unresolved. The CDR3 has 13 residues. Germline CDR1 SGDLS, CDR2 YYNGEE. V was cut by 4 bases and J by 9 bases, with 14 bases left in between. The CDR3 nucleotides read TGTGCCAGCAGCCCCCGGATAGCTTTTGAGCAGTTCTTC. It encodes CASSPRIAFEQFF.

V and J are TRBV6-5 and TRBJ2-7; 8 positions agree with TRBD1. The V segment lost 3 bases and the J segment 5 bases; nucleotides outside the gene matches: 3. There are 13 residues in the CDR3. Per germline, CDR1 MNHEY and CDR2 SVGAGI. DNA for the CDR3: TGTGCCAGCAGTTATGACAGGGGTGACGAGCAGTACTTC. This translates into CASSYDRGDEQYF.

V gene TRBV5-4 combines with J gene TRBJ1-1; D not certain. Germline V gene lookup returns CDR1 SGHNT and CDR2 YYREEE (reference sequence). This CDR3 contains 14 residues. Trimming removed 4 bases at V and 0 bases at J, with 10 bases between. This CDR3 reads CASSQTTVNTEAFF. CDR3 in DNA: TGTGCCAGCAGCCAAACTACAGTGAACACTGAAGCTTTCTTT.

On this clone: A single base separates this from a much larger clone, so it may be a read error. Other DNA variants within this sample encode the same CDR3. The chain has TRBV5-1 and TRBJ1-2; D possibly corresponds to TRBD1 (6 bases). The V and J ends lost 1 base and 2 bases respectively, with 6 bases between them. The CDR3 contains 13 residues. Germline V lookup: CDR1 SGHRS, CDR2 YFSETQ. The CDR3 coding sequence is TGCGCCAGCAGCTTGCAGGGGAACTATGGCTACACCTTC. It codes for CASSLQGNYGYTF. Using reference TRBV5-1 and TRBJ1-2 for the parts outside the CDR3, the full variable domain is KAGVTQTPRYLIKTRGQQVTLSCSPISGHRSVSWYQQTPGQGLQFLFEYFSETQRNKGNFPGRFSGRQFSNSRSEMNVSTLELGDSALYLCASSLQGNYGYTFGSGTRLTVV.